These T cell receptor beta chains were read from a single sample in a study of T-cell reconstitution after alpha-beta-depleted transplantation in children. TCRdb reprocessed the PCR reads with MiXCR, giving one entry per CDR3 protein. The repertoire holds approximately 590,000 distinct CDR3 sequences, with over 9.5% as singletons. Here the sequenced sample was PBMCs from the stem cell graft donor, taken from the stem cell graft. The receptors stem from a human donor who donated a stem cell graft to a child with acute myeloid leukemia. Each CDR3 is given with its conserved first and last residue. D genes are given only for firm matches. Size is omitted from some rows. Given values are once, few, many or a class for expanded clones.

V,J,D,size,DNA,CDR3
TRBV9,TRBJ2-2,-,-,TGTGCCAGCAGCGTAGCGTGGACAGTGAACACCGGGGAGCTGTTTTTT,CASSVAWTVNTGELFF
TRBV9,TRBJ2-1,-,-,TGTGCCAGCAGCGTCGAGGGTCTAGCCTACAATGAGCAGTTCTTC,CASSVEGLAYNEQFF
TRBV20-1,TRBJ1-1,-,-,TGCAGTGCTAAAGGAGGGAGAATGAACACTGAAGCTTTCTTT,CSAKGGRMNTEAFF
TRBV20-1,TRBJ2-3,TRBD2,many,TGCAGTGCTAGCCTAGCGGTCCCTGGGGGCACAGATACGCAGTATTTT,CSASLAVPGGTDTQYF
TRBV3-1,TRBJ2-1,-,many,TGTGCCAGCAGCCAAGGAGTAGCGGCCTACAATGAGCAGTTCTTC,CASSQGVAAYNEQFF
TRBV28,TRBJ2-5,-,-,TGTGCCAGCAGTCCCGCAGTGGGTAGGGAGACCCAGTACTTC,CASSPAVGRETQYF
TRBV7-8,TRBJ1-2,TRBD1,few,TGTGCCAGCAGCTCCGGGACAGGCAAGGATGGCTACACCTTC,CASSSGTGKDGYTF
TRBV4-1,TRBJ2-2,-,many,TGCGCCAGCAGCCACCTCGACTTCTTAAACACCGGGGAGCTGTTTTTT,CASSHLDFLNTGELFF
TRBV5-5,TRBJ2-1,-,few,TGTGCCAGCAGCCAGAGGACAGAAAATGAGCAGTTCTTC,CASSQRTENEQFF
TRBV25-1,TRBJ2-7,-,-,TGTGCCAGCAGTGTGAAGGGGACTGACCATCATACCTACGAGCAGTACTTC,CASSVKGTDHHTYEQYF
TRBV6-5,TRBJ1-2,TRBD1,few,TGTGCCAGCAGTTACTCAGGGACAGCTGGTGGCTACACCTTC,CASSYSGTAGGYTF
TRBV9,TRBJ2-2,-,many,TGTGCCAGCAGCGTAGGTGGGAGAGGGACCGGGGAGCTGTTTTTT,CASSVGGRGTGELFF
TRBV4-1,TRBJ2-1,-,-,TGCGCCAGCAGCCAAGATTCTGGAGCCCTGGGCTACAATGAGCAGTTCTTC,CASSQDSGALGYNEQFF
TRBV6-5,TRBJ1-2,-,-,TGTGCCAGCAGTTACTCGACTGCCCTGGAAGGTGGCTACACCTTC,CASSYSTALEGGYTF
TRBV6-2/TRBV6-3,TRBJ1-1,TRBD1,-,TGTGCCAGCAGACAGGGGGTCTTGTCTATGAACACTGAAGCTTTCTTT,CASRQGVLSMNTEAFF
TRBV7-3,TRBJ2-7,-,few,TGTGCCAGCAGCCCCCGGACTCAGTCCTACGAGCAGTACTTC,CASSPRTQSYEQYF
TRBV4-3,TRBJ2-1,-,many,TGCGCCAGCAGCCAAGTAGGTTTCTCGGGGAATGAGCAGTTCTTC,CASSQVGFSGNEQFF
TRBV29-1,TRBJ2-2,TRBD2,-,TGCAGCGGGACCATCAGCGGGATAGGAACCGGGGAGCTGTTTTTT,CSGTISGIGTGELFF
TRBV11-2,TRBJ2-1,TRBD2,-,TGTGCCAGCAGCTTAGGGGCGTCAATAGCGGGAGGGCCGTTTGAGCAGTTCTTC,CASSLGASIAGGPFEQFF
TRBV20-1,TRBJ2-7,-,-,TGCAGTGCTAGAGACTCGACAGGCCACGAGCAGTACTTC,CSARDSTGHEQYF
TRBV7-9,TRBJ2-7,-,few,TGTGCCAGCAGCTTAGGAGGTATAAGGGCCGAGCAGTACTTC,CASSLGGIRAEQYF
TRBV18,TRBJ2-5,TRBD2,-,TGTGCCAGCTCACTTGCGACCGGGACTAGCGGCCCCGGGACCCAGTACTTC,CASSLATGTSGPGTQYF
TRBV4-3,TRBJ2-1,TRBD2,few,TGCGCCAGCAGCGCGGGGAGGGCCTTAGACAATGAGCAGTTCTTC,CASSAGRALDNEQFF
TRBV5-1,TRBJ2-1,TRBD2,many,TGCGCCAGCAGCTTGGCTAGCGGGAGTAGTAATGAGCAGTTCTTC,CASSLASGSSNEQFF
TRBV9,TRBJ2-7,TRBD2,-,TGTGCCAGCAGCCCCCGGAGCGGGGCCTCCTACGAGCAGTACTTC,CASSPRSGASYEQYF
TRBV4-2,TRBJ2-2,-,few,TGTGCCAGCAGCCAAGAGCCCCATGGAGGGGGGACCGGGGAGCTGTTTTTT,CASSQEPHGGGTGELFF
TRBV4-2,TRBJ2-1,TRBD2,-,TGTGCCAGCAGATCCGGGAGGTCTCAATACAATGAGCAGTTCTTC,CASRSGRSQYNEQFF
TRBV29-1,TRBJ2-3,TRBD2,-,TGCAGCGCCACAAGCGGAGGGAGGGCCGGGGATACGCAGTATTTT,CSATSGGRAGDTQYF
TRBV9,TRBJ2-3,-,many,TGTGCCAGCAGCGTAGACCCCGGCGGCACAGATACGCAGTATTTT,CASSVDPGGTDTQYF
TRBV20-1,TRBJ2-7,-,few,TGCAGTGCTAGAGATCCAGGTCGCGGGGACTCCTACGAGCAGTACTTC,CSARDPGRGDSYEQYF
TRBV20-1,TRBJ1-2,TRBD1,few,TGCAGTGCGACAGGACAGGGGGCGGGAGGCTACACCTTC,CSATGQGAGGYTF
TRBV6-4,TRBJ2-2,-,few,TGTGCCAGCACCCATCGGGGCCCAGAGACCGGGGAGCTGTTTTTT,CASTHRGPETGELFF
TRBV2,TRBJ1-5,TRBD1,many,TGTGCCAGCAGGGGAGGACAGGGGTATGGCAATCAGCCCCAGCATTTT,CASRGGQGYGNQPQHF
TRBV7-9,TRBJ2-3,TRBD2,few,TGTGCCAGCAGTTTTAGCGGGAGTGCAGATACGCAGTATTTT,CASSFSGSADTQYF
TRBV12-3/TRBV12-4,TRBJ1-3,-,many,TGTGCCAGCAGTCCCCTCGGGGTTGGAAACACCATATATTTT,CASSPLGVGNTIYF
TRBV5-8,TRBJ1-1,-,many,TGTGCCAGCAGCTTTCCGGGGGCGAACACTGAAGCTTTCTTT,CASSFPGANTEAFF
TRBV12-3/TRBV12-4,TRBJ2-1,-,few,TGTGCCAGCAGTTTAGATGACCTTCTCCCGCGGTTCTTC,CASSLDDLLPRFF
TRBV10-3,TRBJ2-5,-,-,TGTGCCACCGCATCTCAGGTTCAAGAGACCCAGTACTTC,CATASQVQETQYF
TRBV7-2,TRBJ2-7,TRBD2,-,TGTGCCAGCAGGGCTCCTAGCGGGAGCTACGAGCAGTACTTC,CASRAPSGSYEQYF
TRBV12-3/TRBV12-4,TRBJ2-3,TRBD1,few,TGTGCCAGCAGTTTCTTTCCCCTCGGGACAGGGGGAACAGATACGCAGTATTTT,CASSFFPLGTGGTDTQYF
TRBV7-7,TRBJ2-2,TRBD2,many,TGTGCTAGCAGCGTTGGGAGGGGTACCGGGGAGCTGTTTTTT,CASSVGRGTGELFF
TRBV11-3,TRBJ2-1,-,many,TGTGCCAGCAGCTTAGGGGGGTTAAACTCCTACAATGAGCAGTTCTTC,CASSLGGLNSYNEQFF
TRBV28,TRBJ2-1,-,many,TGTGCCACCTCCGGGGGATGGGGCTCCTACAATGAGCAGTTCTTC,CATSGGWGSYNEQFF
TRBV4-2,TRBJ2-2,-,few,TGTGCCAGCAGCCGATCGACTAGCAGGGGCGACGGGGAGCTGTTTTTT,CASSRSTSRGDGELFF
TRBV29-1,TRBJ2-5,-,-,TGCAGCGTTCTGGGGATGGAAGAGACCCAGTACTTC,CSVLGMEETQYF
TRBV4-2,TRBJ2-3,-,-,TGTGCCAGCAGCCAAGAGATACCAGATACGCAGTATTTT,CASSQEIPDTQYF
TRBV4-3,TRBJ2-3,-,-,TGCGCCAGCAGCCAAGTTTTTTCCGGCAGCACAGATACGCAGTATTTT,CASSQVFSGSTDTQYF
TRBV5-5,TRBJ2-2,-,-,TGTGCCAGCAGCTTCAAACTACAGACCACCGGGGAGCTGTTTTTT,CASSFKLQTTGELFF
TRBV20-1,TRBJ1-1,TRBD1,many,TGCAGTGCTGGAGACAGACAGGGTTGGAACACTGAAGCTTTCTTT,CSAGDRQGWNTEAFF
TRBV30,TRBJ2-7,-,-,TGTGCCTGGGGCGGAGAGCAGTACTTC,CAWGGEQYF
TRBV3-1,TRBJ1-1,-,-,TGTGCCAGCAAGGAGGGGCAAATGAACACTGAAGCTTTCTTT,CASKEGQMNTEAFF